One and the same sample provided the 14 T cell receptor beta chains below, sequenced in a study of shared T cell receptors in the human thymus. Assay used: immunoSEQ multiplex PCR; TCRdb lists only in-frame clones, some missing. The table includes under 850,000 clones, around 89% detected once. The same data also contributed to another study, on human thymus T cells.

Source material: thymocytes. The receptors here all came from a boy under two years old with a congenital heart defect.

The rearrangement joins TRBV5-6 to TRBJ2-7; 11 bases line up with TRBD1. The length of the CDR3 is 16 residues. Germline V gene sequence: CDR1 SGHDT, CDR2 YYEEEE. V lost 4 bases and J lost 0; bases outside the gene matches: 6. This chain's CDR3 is CASSHRTGGDSYEQYF. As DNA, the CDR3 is TGTGCCAGCAGCCATCGGACAGGGGGCGACTCCTACGAGCAGTACTTC.

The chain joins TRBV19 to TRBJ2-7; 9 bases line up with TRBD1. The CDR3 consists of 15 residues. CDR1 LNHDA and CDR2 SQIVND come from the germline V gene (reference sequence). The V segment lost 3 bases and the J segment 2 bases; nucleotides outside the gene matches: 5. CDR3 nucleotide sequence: TGTGCCAGTAGTATCCCGGGACAGGGCACCTACGAGCAGTACTTC. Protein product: CASSIPGQGTYEQYF. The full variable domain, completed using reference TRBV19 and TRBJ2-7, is DGGITQSPKYLFRKEGQNVTLSCEQNLNHDAMYWYRQDPGQGLRLIYYSQIVNDFQKGDIAEGYSVSREKKESFPLTVTSAQKNPTAFYLCASSIPGQGTYEQYFGPGTRLTVT.

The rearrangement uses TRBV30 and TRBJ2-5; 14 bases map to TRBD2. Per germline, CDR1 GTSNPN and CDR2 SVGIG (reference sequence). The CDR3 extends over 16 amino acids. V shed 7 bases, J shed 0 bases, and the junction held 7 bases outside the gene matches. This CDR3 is CASRLAGGPYQETQYF. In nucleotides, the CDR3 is TGTGCCTCCAGACTAGCGGGAGGGCCGTACCAAGAGACCCAGTACTTC.

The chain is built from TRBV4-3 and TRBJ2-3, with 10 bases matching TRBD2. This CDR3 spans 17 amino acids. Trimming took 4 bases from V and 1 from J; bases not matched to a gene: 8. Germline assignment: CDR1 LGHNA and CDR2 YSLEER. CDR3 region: CASSPRASGRGTDTQYF. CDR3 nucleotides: TGCGCCAGCAGCCCTCGGGCTAGCGGGAGAGGCACAGATACGCAGTATTTT.

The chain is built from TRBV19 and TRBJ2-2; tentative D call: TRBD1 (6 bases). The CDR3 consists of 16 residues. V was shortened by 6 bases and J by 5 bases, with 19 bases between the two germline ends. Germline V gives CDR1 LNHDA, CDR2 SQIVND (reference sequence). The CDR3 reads CASSQRARGWTGELFF. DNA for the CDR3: TGTGCCAGTAGCCAAAGAGCCAGGGGTTGGACCGGGGAGCTGTTTTTT.

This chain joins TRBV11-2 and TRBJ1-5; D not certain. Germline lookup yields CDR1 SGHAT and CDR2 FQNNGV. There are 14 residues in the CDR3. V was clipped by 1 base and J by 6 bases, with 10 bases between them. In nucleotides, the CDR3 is TGTGCCAGCAGCTTAGCCGGGGTGGGTCAGCCCCAGCATTTT. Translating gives CASSLAGVGQPQHF.

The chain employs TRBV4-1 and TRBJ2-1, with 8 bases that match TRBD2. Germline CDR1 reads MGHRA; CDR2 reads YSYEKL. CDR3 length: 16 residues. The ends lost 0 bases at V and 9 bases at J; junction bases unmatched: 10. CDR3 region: CASSQESTSGALEQFF. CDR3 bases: TGCGCCAGCAGCCAAGAATCAACTAGCGGAGCTCTTGAGCAGTTCTTC.

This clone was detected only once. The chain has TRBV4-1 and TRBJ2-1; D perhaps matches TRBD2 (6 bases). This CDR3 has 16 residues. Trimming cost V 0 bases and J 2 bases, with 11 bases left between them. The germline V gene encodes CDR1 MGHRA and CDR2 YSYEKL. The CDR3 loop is CASSQEWDSPYNEQFF. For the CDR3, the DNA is TGCGCCAGCAGCCAAGAGTGGGACTCGCCCTACAATGAGCAGTTCTTC.

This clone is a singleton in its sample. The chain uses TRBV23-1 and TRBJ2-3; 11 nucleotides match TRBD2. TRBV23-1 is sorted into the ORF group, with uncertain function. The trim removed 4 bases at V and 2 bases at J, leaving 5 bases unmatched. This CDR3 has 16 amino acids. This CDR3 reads CASSRTGLAVTDTQYF. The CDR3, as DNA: TGCGCCAGCAGTCGTACGGGACTAGCGGTCACAGATACGCAGTATTTT.

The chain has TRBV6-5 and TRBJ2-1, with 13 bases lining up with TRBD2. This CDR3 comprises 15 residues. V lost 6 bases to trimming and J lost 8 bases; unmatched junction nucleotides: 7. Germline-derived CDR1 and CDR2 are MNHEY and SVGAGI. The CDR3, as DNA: TGTGCCAGCAGCCCGGGGACTAGCGGGAACTATGAGCAGTTCTTC. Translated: CASSPGTSGNYEQFF.

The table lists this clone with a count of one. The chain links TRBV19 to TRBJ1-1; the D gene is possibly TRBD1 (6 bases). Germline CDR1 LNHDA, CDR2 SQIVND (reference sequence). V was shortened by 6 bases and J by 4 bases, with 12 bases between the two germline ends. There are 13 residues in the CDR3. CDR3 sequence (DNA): TGTGCCAGTAGAACAGGGTACGGCACTGAAGCTTTCTTT. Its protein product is CASRTGYGTEAFF.

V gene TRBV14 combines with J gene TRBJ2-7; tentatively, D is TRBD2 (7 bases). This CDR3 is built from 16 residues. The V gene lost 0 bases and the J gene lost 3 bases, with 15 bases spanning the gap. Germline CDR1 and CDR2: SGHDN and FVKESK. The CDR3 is CASSQEGQGRVYEQYF. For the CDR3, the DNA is TGTGCCAGCAGCCAAGAGGGGCAGGGGAGGGTCTACGAGCAGTACTTC. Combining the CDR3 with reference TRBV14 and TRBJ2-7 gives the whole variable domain EAGVTQFPSHSVIEKGQTVTLRCDPISGHDNLYWYRRVMGKEIKFLLHFVKESKQDESGMPNNRFLAERTGGTYSTLKVQPAELEDSGVYFCASSQEGQGRVYEQYFGPGTRLTVT.

The CDR3 nucleotides are TGTGCCAGCAGCTTGGAGGGGGACAGGGCAGAGACCCAGTACTTC. Amino acid sequence: CASSLEGDRAETQYF. This chain joins TRBV5-6 and TRBJ2-5; 9 bases line up with TRBD1. J was trimmed by 4 bases and V by 0 bases; bases with no gene match: 4. CDR3 length: 15 residues. The germline V gene has CDR1 SGHDT and CDR2 YYEEEE. Using reference TRBV5-6 and TRBJ2-5 for the parts outside the CDR3, the full variable domain is DAGVTQSPTHLIKTRGQQVTLRCSPKSGHDTVSWYQQALGQGPQFIFQYYEEEERQRGNFPDRFSGHQFPNYSSELNVNALLLGDSALYLCASSLEGDRAETQYFGPGTRLLVL.

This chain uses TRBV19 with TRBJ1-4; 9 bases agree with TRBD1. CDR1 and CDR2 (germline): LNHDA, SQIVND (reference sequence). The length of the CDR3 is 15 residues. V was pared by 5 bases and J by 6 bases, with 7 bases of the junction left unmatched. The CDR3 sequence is CASSPYRGRDEKLFF. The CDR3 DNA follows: TGTGCCAGTAGTCCCTACAGGGGGCGCGATGAAAAACTGTTTTTT.